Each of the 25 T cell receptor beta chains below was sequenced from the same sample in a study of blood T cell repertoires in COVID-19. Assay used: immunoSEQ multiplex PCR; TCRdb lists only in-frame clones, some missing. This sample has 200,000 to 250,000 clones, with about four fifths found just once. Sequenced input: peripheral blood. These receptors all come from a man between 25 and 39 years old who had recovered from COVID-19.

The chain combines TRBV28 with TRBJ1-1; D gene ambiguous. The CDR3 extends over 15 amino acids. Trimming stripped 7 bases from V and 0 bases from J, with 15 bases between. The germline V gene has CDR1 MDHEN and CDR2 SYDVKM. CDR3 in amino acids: CASTGTFLMNTEAFF. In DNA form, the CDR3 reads TGTGCCAGCACGGGTACCTTCCTCATGAACACTGAAGCTTTCTTT.

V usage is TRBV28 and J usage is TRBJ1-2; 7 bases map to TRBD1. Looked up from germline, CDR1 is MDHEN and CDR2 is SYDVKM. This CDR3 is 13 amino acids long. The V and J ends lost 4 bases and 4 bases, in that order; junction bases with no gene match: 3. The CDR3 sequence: CASSSGTVYGYTF. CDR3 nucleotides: TGTGCCAGCAGTTCCGGGACAGTCTATGGCTACACCTTC.

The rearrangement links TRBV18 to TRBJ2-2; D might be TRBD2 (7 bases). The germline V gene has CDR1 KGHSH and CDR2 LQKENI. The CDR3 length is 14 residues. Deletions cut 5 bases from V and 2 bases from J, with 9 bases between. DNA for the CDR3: TGTGCCAGCTCATCGGGGGGCAACACCGGGGAGCTGTTTTTT. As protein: CASSSGGNTGELFF.

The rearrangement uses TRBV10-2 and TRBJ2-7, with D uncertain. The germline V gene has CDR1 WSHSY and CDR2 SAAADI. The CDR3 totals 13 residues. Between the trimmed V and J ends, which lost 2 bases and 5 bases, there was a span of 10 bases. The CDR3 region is CASSEGEAHEQYF. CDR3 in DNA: TGCGCCAGCAGTGAGGGTGAAGCCCACGAGCAGTACTTC.

The CDR3 region has the DNA TGTGCCAGCAGCTTAGACCTCAGGGGCACTGAAGCTTTCTTT. Protein sequence: CASSLDLRGTEAFF. The V call is TRBV11-2, the J call TRBJ1-1, with D tentatively TRBD1 (6 bases). CDR1 is SGHAT and CDR2 is FQNNGV in the germline V gene. V gave up 0 bases and J gave up 4 bases, with 9 bases separating them. This CDR3 contains 14 residues.

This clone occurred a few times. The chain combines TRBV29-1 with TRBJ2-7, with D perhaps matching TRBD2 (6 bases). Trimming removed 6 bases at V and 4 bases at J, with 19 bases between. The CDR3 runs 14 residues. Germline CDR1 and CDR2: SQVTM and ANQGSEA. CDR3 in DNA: TGCAGCGTCAAACCGGGCTCGGGGGAATACGAGCAGTACTTC. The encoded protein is CSVKPGSGEYEQYF.

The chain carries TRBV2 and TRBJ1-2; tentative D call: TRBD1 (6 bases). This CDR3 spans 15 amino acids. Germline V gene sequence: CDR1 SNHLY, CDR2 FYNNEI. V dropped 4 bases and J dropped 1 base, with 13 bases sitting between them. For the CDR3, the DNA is TGTGCCAGCAGTGCTACACAGGGACGTAACTATGGCTACACCTTC. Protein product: CASSATQGRNYGYTF. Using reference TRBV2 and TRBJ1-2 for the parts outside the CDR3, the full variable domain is EPEVTQTPSHQVTQMGQEVILRCVPISNHLYFYWYRQILGQKVEFLVSFYNNEISEKSEIFDDQFSVERPDGSNFTLKIRSTKLEDSAMYFCASSATQGRNYGYTFGSGTRLTVV.

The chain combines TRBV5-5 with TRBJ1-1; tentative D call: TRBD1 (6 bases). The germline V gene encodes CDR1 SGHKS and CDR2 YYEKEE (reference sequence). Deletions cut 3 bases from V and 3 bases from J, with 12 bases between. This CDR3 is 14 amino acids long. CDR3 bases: TGTGCCAGCAGCTCAGGGGTCGGGTACACTGAAGCTTTCTTT. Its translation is CASSSGVGYTEAFF.

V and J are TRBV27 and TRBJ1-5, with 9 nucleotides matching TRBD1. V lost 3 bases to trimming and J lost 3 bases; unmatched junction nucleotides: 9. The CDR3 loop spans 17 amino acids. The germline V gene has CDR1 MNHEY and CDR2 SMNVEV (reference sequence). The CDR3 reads CASSLGTGLSSNQPQHF. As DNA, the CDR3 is TGTGCCAGCAGTTTGGGGACAGGGCTGAGTTCCAATCAGCCCCAGCATTTT.

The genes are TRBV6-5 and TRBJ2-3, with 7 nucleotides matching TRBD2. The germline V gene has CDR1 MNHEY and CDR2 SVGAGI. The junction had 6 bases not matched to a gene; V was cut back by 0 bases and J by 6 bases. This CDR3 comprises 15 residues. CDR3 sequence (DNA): TGTGCCAGCAGTTACTCGGGGAGGGGTGCGGATACGCAGTATTTT. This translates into CASSYSGRGADTQYF.

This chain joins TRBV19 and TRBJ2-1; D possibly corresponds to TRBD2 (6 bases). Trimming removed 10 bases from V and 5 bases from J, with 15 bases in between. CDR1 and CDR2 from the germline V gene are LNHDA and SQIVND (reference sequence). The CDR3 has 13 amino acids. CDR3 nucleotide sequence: TGTGCCACCGAGGGACTCGCAAACAATGAGCAGTTCTTC. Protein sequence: CATEGLANNEQFF.

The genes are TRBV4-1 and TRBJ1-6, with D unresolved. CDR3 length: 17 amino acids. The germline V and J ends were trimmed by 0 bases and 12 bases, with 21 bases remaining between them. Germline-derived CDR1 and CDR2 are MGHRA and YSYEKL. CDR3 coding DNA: TGCGCCAGCAGCCAAGATTTAAGTAACGCAGGTCTAAGACCCCTCCACTTT. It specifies CASSQDLSNAGLRPLHF.

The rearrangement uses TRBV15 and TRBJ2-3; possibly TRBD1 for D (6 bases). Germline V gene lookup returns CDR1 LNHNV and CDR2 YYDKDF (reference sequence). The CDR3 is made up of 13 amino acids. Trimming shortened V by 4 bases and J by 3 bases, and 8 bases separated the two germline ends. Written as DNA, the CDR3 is TGTGCCACCAGCAAGGGGGATACAGATACGCAGTATTTT. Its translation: CATSKGDTDTQYF. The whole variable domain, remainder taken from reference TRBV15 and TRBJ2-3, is DAMVIQNPRYQVTQFGKPVTLSCSQTLNHNVMYWYQQKSSQAPKLLFHYYDKDFNNEADTPDNFQSRRPNTSFCFLDIRSPGLGDTAMYLCATSKGDTDTQYFGPGTRLTVL.

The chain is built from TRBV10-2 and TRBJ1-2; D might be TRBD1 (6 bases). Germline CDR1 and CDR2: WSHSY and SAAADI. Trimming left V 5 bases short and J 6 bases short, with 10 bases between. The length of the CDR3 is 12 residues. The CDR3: CASSSNRDGYTF. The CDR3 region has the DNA TGCGCCAGCAGTTCTAACAGGGATGGCTACACCTTC.

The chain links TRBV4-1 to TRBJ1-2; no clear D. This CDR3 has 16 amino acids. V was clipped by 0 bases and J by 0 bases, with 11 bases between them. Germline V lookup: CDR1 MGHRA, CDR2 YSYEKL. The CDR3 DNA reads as TGCGCCAGCAGCCAAGATTTGGCAGTTACTAACTATGGCTACACCTTC. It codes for CASSQDLAVTNYGYTF.

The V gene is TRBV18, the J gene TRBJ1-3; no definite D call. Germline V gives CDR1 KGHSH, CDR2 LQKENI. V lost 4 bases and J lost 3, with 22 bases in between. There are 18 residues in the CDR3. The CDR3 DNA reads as TGTGCCAGCTCACGGACTCCGGTACCGGACTCGAGTGGAAACACCATATATTTT. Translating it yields CASSRTPVPDSSGNTIYF.

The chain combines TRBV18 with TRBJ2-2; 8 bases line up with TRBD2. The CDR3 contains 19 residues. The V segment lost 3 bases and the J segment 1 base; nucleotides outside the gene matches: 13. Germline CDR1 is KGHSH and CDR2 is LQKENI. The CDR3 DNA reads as TGTGCCAGCTCACCCGTCGCGCATGTAGCGGGGAGGAACACCGGGGAGCTGTTTTTT. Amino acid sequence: CASSPVAHVAGRNTGELFF.

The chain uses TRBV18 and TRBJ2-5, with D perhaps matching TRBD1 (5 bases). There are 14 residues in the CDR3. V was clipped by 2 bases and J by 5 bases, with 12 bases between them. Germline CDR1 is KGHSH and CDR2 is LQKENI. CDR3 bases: TGTGCCAGCTCACCATGGGGCAGAGCGGAGACCCAGTACTTC. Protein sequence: CASSPWGRAETQYF.

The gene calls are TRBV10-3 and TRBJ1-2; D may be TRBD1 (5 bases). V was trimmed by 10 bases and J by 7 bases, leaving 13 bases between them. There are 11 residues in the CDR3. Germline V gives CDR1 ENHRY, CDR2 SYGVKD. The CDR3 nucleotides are TGTGCCACAGGGTCCAGGGCTGGCTACACCTTC. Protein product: CATGSRAGYTF.

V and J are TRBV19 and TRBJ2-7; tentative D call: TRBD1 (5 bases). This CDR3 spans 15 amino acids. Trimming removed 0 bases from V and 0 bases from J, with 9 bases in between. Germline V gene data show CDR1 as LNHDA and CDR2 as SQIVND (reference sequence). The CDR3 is CASSIEAGNSYEQYF. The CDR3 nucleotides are TGTGCCAGTAGTATAGAGGCAGGGAACTCCTACGAGCAGTACTTC.

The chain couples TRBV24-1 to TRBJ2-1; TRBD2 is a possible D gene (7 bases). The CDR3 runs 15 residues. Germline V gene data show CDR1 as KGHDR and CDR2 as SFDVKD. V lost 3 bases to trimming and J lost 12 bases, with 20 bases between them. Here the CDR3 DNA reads TGTGCCACCAGTGATGCGGACAGTATAGGACTAGGGCAGTTCTTC. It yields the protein CATSDADSIGLGQFF.

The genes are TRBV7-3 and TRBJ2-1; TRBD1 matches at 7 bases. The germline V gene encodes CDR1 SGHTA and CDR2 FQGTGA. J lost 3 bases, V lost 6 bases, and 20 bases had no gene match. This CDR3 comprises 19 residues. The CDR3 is CASSKNTISWPGGYNEQFF. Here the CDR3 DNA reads TGTGCCAGCAGTAAAAATACGATCTCATGGCCAGGGGGCTACAATGAGCAGTTCTTC.

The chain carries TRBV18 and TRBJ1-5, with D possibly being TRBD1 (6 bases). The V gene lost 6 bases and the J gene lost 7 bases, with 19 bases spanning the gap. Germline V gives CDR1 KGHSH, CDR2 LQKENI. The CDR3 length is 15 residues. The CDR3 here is CASSKDLQGTQPQHF. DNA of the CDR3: TGTGCCAGCTCGAAGGACTTACAGGGAACGCAGCCCCAGCATTTT.

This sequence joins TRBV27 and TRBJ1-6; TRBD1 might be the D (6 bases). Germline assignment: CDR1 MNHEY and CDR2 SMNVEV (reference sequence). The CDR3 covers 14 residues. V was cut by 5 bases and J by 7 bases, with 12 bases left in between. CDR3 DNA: TGTGCCAGCAGTACAGGGATAGCGAATTCACCCCTCCACTTT. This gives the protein CASSTGIANSPLHF.

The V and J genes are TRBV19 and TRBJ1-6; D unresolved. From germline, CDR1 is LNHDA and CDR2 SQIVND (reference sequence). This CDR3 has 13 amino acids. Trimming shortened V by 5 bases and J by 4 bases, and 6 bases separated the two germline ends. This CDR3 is CASSEDYNSPLHF. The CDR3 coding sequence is TGTGCCAGTAGTGAGGATTATAATTCACCCCTCCACTTT.